The 26 T cell receptor beta chains listed next were all sequenced from one sample in a study of blood T cell repertoires in COVID-19. TCRdb's table, derived via immunoSEQ multiplex PCR, lists solely in-frame clones and lacks some. The data contain tens of thousands of clones, around 84% of them seen just once; the ten biggest clones take up 12%. Material for sequencing was peripheral blood. All receptors come from a man in his 70s with active COVID-19.

This clone was recorded only once. The chain has TRBV18 and TRBJ2-2, with D unclear. The CDR3 sequence is 16 residues long. CDR1 is KGHSH and CDR2 is LQKENI in the germline V gene. V was clipped by 3 bases and J by 0 bases, with 11 bases between them. The CDR3, as DNA: TGTGCCAGCTCACCTCGCTCGGGTGCGAACACCGGGGAGCTGTTTTTT. This gives the protein CASSPRSGANTGELFF.

CDR3 in DNA: TGTGCCAGCAGCCCGATCCCCAGACAGGGGGCCACGGAGAACACCATATATTTT. Its translation: CASSPIPRQGATENTIYF. The rearrangement links TRBV7-3 to TRBJ1-3; 10 bases are a match to TRBD1. There are 18 residues in the CDR3. The germline CDR1 and CDR2 sequences are SGHTA and FQGTGA. V shed 5 bases and J 7 bases; nucleotides not matched to a gene: 17.

This clone was picked up one time. The chain is built from TRBV15 and TRBJ2-5, with a weak D call TRBD1 (5 bases). CDR1 is LNHNV and CDR2 is YYDKDF in the germline V gene (reference sequence). V was shortened by 1 base and J by 5 bases, with 14 bases between the two germline ends. The CDR3 extends over 15 amino acids. Written as DNA, the CDR3 is TGTGCCACCAGCAGAGCTCCCCCAGGGCTGGAGACCCAGTACTTC. As protein: CATSRAPPGLETQYF.

This rearrangement joins TRBV7-2 to TRBJ1-4; 8 bases line up with TRBD1. This CDR3 is 15 amino acids long. The germline V gene encodes CDR1 SGHTA and CDR2 FQGNSA. J gave up 8 bases and V 2 bases, and 7 bases lay outside the gene matches. CDR3 loop: CASSLSTGDHEKLFF. As DNA, the CDR3 is TGTGCCAGCAGCTTATCGACAGGGGATCACGAAAAACTGTTTTTT. Full variable domain (rest looked up from reference TRBV7-2 and TRBJ1-4): GAGVSQSPSNKVTEKGKDVELRCDPISGHTALYWYRQSLGQGLEFLIYFQGNSAPDKSGLPSDRFSAERTGGSVSTLTIQRTQQEDSAVYLCASSLSTGDHEKLFFGSGTQLSVL.

The J gene is TRBJ2-6, the V gene TRBV18; no clear D gene. V dropped 6 bases and J dropped 0 bases, with 9 bases sitting between them. The CDR3 covers 15 residues. The germline CDR1 and CDR2 sequences are KGHSH and LQKENI. DNA for the CDR3: TGTGCCAGCTCCATGAGCCACTCTGGGGCCAACGTCCTGACTTTC. Translating gives CASSMSHSGANVLTF.

The chain combines TRBV5-1 with TRBJ1-2; D uncertain. This CDR3 contains 15 residues. The V end was cut by 2 bases, the J end by 2 bases, with 13 bases between. The germline V gene has CDR1 SGHRS and CDR2 YFSETQ. The CDR3 reads CASSFSVQPNYGYTF. The DNA for the CDR3 is TGCGCCAGCAGCTTTTCAGTACAGCCAAACTATGGCTACACCTTC.

As DNA, the CDR3 is TGTGCCAGCAAACCGGGACAGGGGAGGAATGAGCAGTTCTTC. It yields the protein CASKPGQGRNEQFF. The rearrangement joins TRBV2 to TRBJ2-1; 10 bases align to TRBD1. CDR3 length equals 14 residues. The V segment lost 7 bases and the J segment 7 bases; nucleotides outside the gene matches: 7. In germline, CDR1 is SNHLY, CDR2 FYNNEI.

The V gene is TRBV9, the J gene TRBJ2-1; TRBD1 aligns across 9 bases. Per the germline V gene, CDR1 is SGDLS and CDR2 is YYNGEE. CDR3 length: 14 residues. After removal of 3 bases from V and 5 bases from J, the junction contained 3 bases not matched to a gene. The CDR3 reads CASSGTGANNEQFF. CDR3 DNA: TGTGCCAGCAGCGGGACAGGGGCCAACAATGAGCAGTTCTTC. Full variable domain (missing parts from reference TRBV9 and TRBJ2-1): DSGVTQTPKHLITATGQRVTLRCSPRSGDLSVYWYQQSLDQGLQFLIQYYNGEERAKGNILERFSAQQFPDLHSELNLSSLELGDSALYFCASSGTGANNEQFFGPGTRLTVL.

The gene calls are TRBV14 and TRBJ2-5; 7 bases are shared with TRBD1. CDR1 is SGHDN and CDR2 is FVKESK in the germline V gene. The CDR3 length is 14 residues. V lost 5 bases to trimming and J lost 7 bases; unmatched junction nucleotides: 10. The CDR3 here is CASSTRTGRGTQYF. The CDR3 coding sequence is TGTGCCAGCAGCACGCGGACAGGCCGGGGGACCCAGTACTTC.

This clone appeared once. The V gene is TRBV6-5, the J gene TRBJ2-7; a possible D gene is TRBD1 (6 bases). Trimming removed 4 bases from V and 1 base from J, with 17 bases in between. Germline assignment: CDR1 MNHEY and CDR2 SVGAGI. The CDR3 runs to 16 residues. The CDR3 loop is CASSSPGQTRSYEQYF. CDR3 nucleotide sequence: TGTGCCAGCAGTTCCCCTGGACAGACAAGATCCTACGAGCAGTACTTC.

The chain joins TRBV5-1 to TRBJ1-1; D ambiguous. With 0 bases removed from V and 7 bases from J, the gap between germline ends came to 10 bases. From germline, CDR1 is SGHRS and CDR2 YFSETQ. The CDR3 extends over 13 amino acids. CDR3 DNA sequence: TGCGCCAGCAGCTTGGAGGTGGGCTTTGAAGCTTTCTTT. It specifies CASSLEVGFEAFF.

This clone was counted between two and nine times. The chain links TRBV7-9 to TRBJ2-7; D perhaps matches TRBD2 (6 bases). Trimming shortened V by 5 bases and J by 5 bases, and 22 bases separated the two germline ends. CDR3 length: 16 amino acids. Germline-derived CDR1 and CDR2 are SEHNR and FQNEAQ (reference sequence). The chain's CDR3 is CASSGEVGAVVHEQYF. As DNA, the CDR3 is TGTGCCAGCAGCGGGGAGGTTGGGGCTGTAGTCCACGAGCAGTACTTC.

J is TRBJ1-2 and V is TRBV6-6; possible D gene TRBD1, 6 bases. V was pared by 5 bases and J by 2 bases, with 24 bases between. The CDR3 is 18 residues long. In germline, CDR1 is MNHNY, CDR2 SVGAGI (reference sequence). Here the CDR3 DNA reads TGTGCCAGCAGTCGAAGCCCGGGACAAATCACACCCAACTATGGCTACACCTTC. Encoded protein: CASSRSPGQITPNYGYTF.

The chain combines TRBV18 with TRBJ1-3; TRBD1 might be the D (5 bases). V lost 3 bases and J 5 bases, leaving 23 bases between the germline ends. The germline V gene encodes CDR1 KGHSH and CDR2 LQKENI. The length of the CDR3 is 18 residues. The CDR3 nucleotides read TGTGCCAGCTCACCCCCCGGTACCGGGTCCCAGGGAAGAAACACCATATATTTT. The encoded protein is CASSPPGTGSQGRNTIYF.

This clone has only a few counts. V usage is TRBV12-5 and J usage is TRBJ2-5, with a tentative D call TRBD1 (6 bases). Between the trimmed V and J ends, which lost 1 base and 3 bases, there was a span of 15 bases. Germline lookup yields CDR1 LGHNT and CDR2 FRNRAP. The CDR3 loop spans 16 amino acids. CDR3 bases: TGTGCTAGTGGTTTGGGAACTGGACAGCCAGAAGAGACCCAGTACTTC. Amino acids: CASGLGTGQPEETQYF.

CDR3 sequence: CASRPDRGTNQPQHF. The CDR3 bases are TGTGCCAGCAGGCCTGACAGGGGGACCAATCAGCCCCAGCATTTT. The chain has TRBV7-8 and TRBJ1-5, with 9 positions matching TRBD1. CDR3 size: 15 residues. V shed 6 bases and J 3 bases; nucleotides not matched to a gene: 6. In germline, CDR1 is SGHVS, CDR2 FQNEAQ.

This clone was seen ten or more times. The rearrangement joins TRBV4-3 to TRBJ2-1; D is ambiguous. The germline gives CDR1 LGHNA, CDR2 YSLEER. V was clipped by 4 bases and J by 1 base, with 5 bases between them. There are 13 residues in the CDR3. The DNA for the CDR3 is TGCGCCAGCAGCCCTCTTTCCTACAATGAGCAGTTCTTC. The encoded protein is CASSPLSYNEQFF.

The chain has TRBV5-1 and TRBJ2-3; D unresolved. The CDR3 contains 13 residues. CDR1 is SGHRS and CDR2 is YFSETQ in the germline V gene. V was trimmed by 4 bases and J by 5 bases, leaving 11 bases between them. CDR3 in DNA: TGCGCCAGCAGCGCTGGGCCCGAAGATACGCAGTATTTT. Translation: CASSAGPEDTQYF.

The chain is built from TRBV14 and TRBJ1-1; D is undetermined. The CDR3 is 13 amino acids. Looked up from germline, CDR1 is SGHDN and CDR2 is FVKESK. Trimming took 1 base from V and 10 from J, leaving 13 bases between them. The CDR3 here is CASSQADSAGAFF. DNA for the CDR3: TGTGCCAGCAGCCAAGCCGACTCCGCGGGAGCTTTCTTT.

The count of this clone is one. CDR3 nucleotides: TGTGCCAGCAGCCCAGACAGGCTATCAGATACGCAGTATTTT. Translating gives CASSPDRLSDTQYF. The rearrangement uses TRBV7-2 and TRBJ2-3; D is possibly TRBD1 (6 bases). Germline V gene data show CDR1 as SGHTA and CDR2 as FQGNSA. CDR3 length equals 14 residues. V was pared by 5 bases and J by 4 bases, with 13 bases between.

The chain employs TRBV11-3 and TRBJ1-2, with a tentative D call TRBD1 (6 bases). Germline V lookup: CDR1 SGHNT, CDR2 YENEEA. V lost 4 bases and J lost 6, with 9 bases in between. This CDR3 comprises 12 residues. This CDR3 reads CASSSWGHGYTF. As DNA, the CDR3 is TGTGCCAGCAGCTCCTGGGGGCATGGCTACACCTTC. The complete variable domain, with remaining parts taken from reference TRBV11-3 and TRBJ1-2, reads EAGVVQSPRYKIIEKKQPVAFWCNPISGHNTLYWYLQNLGQGPELLIRYENEEAVDDSQLPKDRFSAERLKGVDSTLKIQPAELGDSAVYLCASSSWGHGYTFGSGTRLTVV.

This chain connects TRBV4-3 to TRBJ2-1, with D perhaps TRBD2 (6 bases). CDR3 length: 15 amino acids. With 0 bases removed from V and 4 bases from J, the gap between germline ends came to 10 bases. Looked up from germline, CDR1 is LGHNA and CDR2 is YSLEER. CDR3 sequence (DNA): TGCGCCAGCAGCCAAGAATTCCTAGCGTACAATGAGCAGTTCTTC. Translating gives CASSQEFLAYNEQFF.

The chain has TRBV18 and TRBJ2-2; D might be TRBD1 (6 bases). The ends were cut back, 2 bases at V and 7 bases at J, with 11 bases in the middle. CDR1 is KGHSH, CDR2 LQKENI, per germline. This CDR3 spans 14 amino acids. The CDR3: CASSPKTRGGELFF. In nucleotides, the CDR3 is TGTGCCAGCTCACCAAAGACCAGGGGCGGGGAGCTGTTTTTT.

The chain links TRBV6-8 to TRBJ2-3, with 8 bases that match TRBD2. This CDR3 has 16 residues. Trimming cost V 5 bases and J 4 bases; bases outside gene matches: 11. Looked up from germline, CDR1 is MNHGY and CDR2 is SAAAGT. This CDR3 reads CASSQEGRGASDTQYF. The CDR3 nucleotides are TGTGCCAGCAGTCAAGAGGGGCGGGGGGCCTCAGATACGCAGTATTTT.

This chain links TRBV7-9 with TRBJ2-7, with TRBD1 as a possible D gene (6 bases). Germline CDR1 and CDR2: SEHNR and FQNEAQ (reference sequence). This CDR3 spans 14 amino acids. V lost 5 bases and J 7 bases, leaving 18 bases between the germline ends. CDR3 in amino acids: CASSKGQSPKEQYF. CDR3 nucleotide sequence: TGTGCCAGCAGCAAAGGACAGTCTCCTAAAGAGCAGTACTTC.

V and J are TRBV4-3 and TRBJ2-3; D is possibly TRBD2 (6 bases). Deletions cut 0 bases from V and 1 base from J, with 8 bases between. CDR3 length equals 15 residues. Germline V gene data show CDR1 as LGHNA and CDR2 as YSLEER. The CDR3 protein is CASSQEGTGTDTQYF. The CDR3 coding sequence is TGCGCCAGCAGCCAAGAGGGGACTGGCACAGATACGCAGTATTTT.